The clone carrying this T cell receptor (beta chain) has a handful of counts. The antigen remains unidentified. This specimen belongs to a study of regulatory T cells in long-lasting Graves disease. General study findings and limits: Only peripheral blood was studied, not thyroid tissue. Persistent Graves' patients showed less TCR diversity than newly diagnosed patients showed. TRBV28 was favored in persistent disease, as were TRBJ1-2 and TRBJ2-5.

Documented time point: newly diagnosed GD, antithyroid drugs for less than 3 months. TCR sequences were obtained from RNA taken from PBMCs. CDR3-region Arm-PCR and iRepertoire HTBI primers produced the TCR beta libraries. TCRdb redid the calling of the multiplex PCR reads with MiXCR, one entry per CDR3 protein. Of about 540,000 distinct CDR3 sequences listed, roughly 12% were seen once; the top ten hold about 9.1%. V lost 5 bases, J lost 3 bases, and 11 bases stayed unmatched. CDR3 length: 17 amino acids. Germline V lookup: CDR1 SGHRS, CDR2 YFSETQ. In addition, the sample was reused for a study of T cells in Graves' hyperthyroidism and ophthalmopathy. This second report adds: First-round RT-PCR targeting the TCR CDR3 was performed with the HTBI primer set.

This chain joins TRBV5-1 and TRBJ2-3; TRBD2 matches at 11 bases. The starting material was peripheral blood mononuclear cells (PBMCs), obtained at new diagnosis, from a patient treated with antithyroid drugs. The origin of this receptor is a man aged 30 to 39 with Graves disease. Written as DNA, the CDR3 is TGCGCCAGCAGACCAGGTCGGACTAGCGGGCTAACAGATACGCAGTATTTT. Translation gives CASRPGRTSGLTDTQYF.